This T cell receptor beta chain emerged from a study of CD8+CD57+ T cells in acquired aplastic anemia. Study details: Sorting CD4+ and CD8+ cells gave DNA averaging approximately 2.9 ug. Points from the study as a whole: Patients had twenty-nine CD8+ CDR3 sequences in common with controls (the shared set).

All sequencing subjects had displayed CD8+CD57+ cell expansion on flow cytometry. The blood sampling took place in patients who had so far received no therapy. Genomic DNA served as template for TCR beta VDJ and CDR3 profiling. TCRdb re-derived calls from the reads in MiXCR, one entry per CDR3 protein. The sample lists around 190,000 distinct CDR3 sequences; around 50% were seen once. There are many counts of this clonotype. Its target is not known. Specimen: sorted CD4+, CD8+, or CD8+CD57+ T cells (not recorded which) from PBMCs. The sequence was collected from a human donor with aplastic anemia.

The CDR3 loop reads CASSAGQGAIDTQYF. The CDR3 bases are TGTGCCAGCAGCGCGGGACAGGGGGCAATAGATACGCAGTATTTT. The chain links TRBV7-9 to TRBJ2-3; 12 nucleotides align to TRBD1. The CDR3 is 15 amino acids. The germline V gene has CDR1 SEHNR and CDR2 FQNEAQ (reference sequence). Trimming at V came to 5 bases and at J to 5 bases, leaving 5 bases not matched to a gene. Complete variable domain (other parts from reference TRBV7-9 and TRBJ2-3): DTGVSQNPRHKITKRGQNVTFRCDPISEHNRLYWYRQTLGQGPEFLTYFQNEAQLEKSRLLSDRFSAERPKGSFSTLEIQRTEQGDSAMYLCASSAGQGAIDTQYFGPGTRLTVL.